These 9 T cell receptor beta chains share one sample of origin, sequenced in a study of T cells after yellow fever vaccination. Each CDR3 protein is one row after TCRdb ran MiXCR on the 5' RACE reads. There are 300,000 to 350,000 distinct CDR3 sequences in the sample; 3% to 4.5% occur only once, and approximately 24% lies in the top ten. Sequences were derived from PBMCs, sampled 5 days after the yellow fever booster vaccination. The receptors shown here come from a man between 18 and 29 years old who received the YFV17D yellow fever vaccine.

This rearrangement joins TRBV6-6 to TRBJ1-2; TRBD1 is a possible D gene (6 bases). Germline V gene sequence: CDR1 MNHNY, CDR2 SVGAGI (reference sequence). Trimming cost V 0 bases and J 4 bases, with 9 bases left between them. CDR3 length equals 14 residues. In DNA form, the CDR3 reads TGTGCCAGCAGTTACTCGGACAGCGTCTATGGCTACACCTTC. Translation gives CASSYSDSVYGYTF.

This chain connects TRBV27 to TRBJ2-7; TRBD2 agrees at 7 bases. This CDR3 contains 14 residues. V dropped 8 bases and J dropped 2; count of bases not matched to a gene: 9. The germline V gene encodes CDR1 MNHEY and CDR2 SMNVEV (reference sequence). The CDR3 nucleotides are TGTGCCAGCGTCGGACGAGCGGGGCCCTACGAGCAGTACTTC. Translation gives CASVGRAGPYEQYF.

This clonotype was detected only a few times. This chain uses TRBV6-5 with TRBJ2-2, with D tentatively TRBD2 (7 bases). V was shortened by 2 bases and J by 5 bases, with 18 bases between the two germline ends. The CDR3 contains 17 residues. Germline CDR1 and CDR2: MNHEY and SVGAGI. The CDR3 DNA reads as TGTGCCAGCAGTTACGGGGGGGGGCCGTTGGGAACCGGGGAGCTGTTTTTT. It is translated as CASSYGGGPLGTGELFF.

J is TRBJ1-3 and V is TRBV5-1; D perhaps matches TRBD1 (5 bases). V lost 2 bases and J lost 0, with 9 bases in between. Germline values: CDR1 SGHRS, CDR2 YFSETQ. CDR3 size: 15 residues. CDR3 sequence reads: CASSFDSSSGNTIYF. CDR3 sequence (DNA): TGCGCCAGCAGCTTCGACAGTAGCTCTGGAAACACCATATATTTT.

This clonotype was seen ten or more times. The CDR3 protein is CASSQFTGFSYEQYF. The CDR3 coding sequence is TGCGCCAGCAGCCAGTTTACGGGTTTTAGCTACGAGCAGTACTTC. The chain recombines TRBV4-1 with TRBJ2-7; D unresolved. Germline V gene data show CDR1 as MGHRA and CDR2 as YSYEKL. This CDR3 contains 15 residues. Trimming removed 3 bases from V and 3 bases from J, with 15 bases in between.

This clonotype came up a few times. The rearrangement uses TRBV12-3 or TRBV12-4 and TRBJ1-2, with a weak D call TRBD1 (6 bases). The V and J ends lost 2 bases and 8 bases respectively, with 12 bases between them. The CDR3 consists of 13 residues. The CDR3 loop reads CASSLSRGWGYTF. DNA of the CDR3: TGTGCCAGCAGTTTATCAAGGGGGTGGGGCTACACCTTC.

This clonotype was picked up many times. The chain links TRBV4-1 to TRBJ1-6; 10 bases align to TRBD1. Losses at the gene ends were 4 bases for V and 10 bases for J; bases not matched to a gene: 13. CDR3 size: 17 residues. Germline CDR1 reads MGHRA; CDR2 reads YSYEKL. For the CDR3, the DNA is TGCGCCAGCAGCCCAGCCCCGGGACAGGGGTATCCGTCACCCCTCCACTTT. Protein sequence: CASSPAPGQGYPSPLHF.

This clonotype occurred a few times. CDR3 region: CSARAGQITDTQYF. As DNA, the CDR3 is TGCAGTGCTAGAGCGGGACAGATCACAGATACGCAGTATTTT. This chain uses TRBV20-1 with TRBJ2-3, with TRBD1 identical over 7 bases. Germline loops: CDR1 DFQATT, CDR2 SNEGSKA (reference sequence). Losses at the gene ends were 1 base for V and 2 bases for J; bases not matched to a gene: 3. The CDR3 totals 14 residues.

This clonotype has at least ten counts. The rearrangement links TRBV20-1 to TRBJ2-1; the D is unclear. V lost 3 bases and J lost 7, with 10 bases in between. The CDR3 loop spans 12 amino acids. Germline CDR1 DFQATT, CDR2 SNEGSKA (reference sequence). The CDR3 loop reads CSARVQANEQFF. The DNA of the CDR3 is TGCAGTGCTAGGGTCCAGGCGAATGAGCAGTTCTTC.